This is a list of T cell receptor beta chains from one sample in a study of Tregs in tolerant kidney transplant recipients. TCRdb's copy holds only in-frame clones and misses some; the assay was immunoSEQ multiplex PCR. The sample has roughly 86,000 clones; approximately 93% are singletons. The sample here was CD4+ T cells from blood (PBMCs), taken 12 months after the transplant. All receptors come from a human patient who received a combined kidney and bone marrow transplant. The graft donor may have contributed some T cells. Both conserved end residues are part of each CDR3. A D gene is named only where the DNA matches it firmly. Clone size is shown for a subset of rows, as once, few, many or a class of expanded clone.

v_call: TRBV7-6; j_call: TRBJ1-1; clone_size: NA; d_call: NA; cdr3_nt: TGTGCCAGCAGCCCCTCGACAGGATACACTGAAGCTTTCTTT; cdr3_aa: CASSPSTGYTEAFF
v_call: TRBV27; j_call: TRBJ2-1; clone_size: once; d_call: NA; cdr3_nt: TGTGCCAGCAGTCCCCCCCGTTGGGCGGGGAACAATGAGCAGTTCTTC; cdr3_aa: CASSPPRWAGNNEQFF
v_call: TRBV7-8; j_call: TRBJ1-2; clone_size: NA; d_call: NA; cdr3_nt: TGTGCCAGCAGCTTAGAAATGGGGCAGGGGTATGGCTACACCTTC; cdr3_aa: CASSLEMGQGYGYTF
v_call: TRBV7-6; j_call: TRBJ2-1; clone_size: NA; d_call: TRBD1; cdr3_nt: TGTGCCAGCAGCATCACAGGGGACCCCTACAATGAGCAGTTCTTC; cdr3_aa: CASSITGDPYNEQFF
v_call: TRBV11-2; j_call: TRBJ1-5; clone_size: NA; d_call: NA; cdr3_nt: TGTGCCAGCAGCTTGTCGTACAATCAGCCCCAGCATTTT; cdr3_aa: CASSLSYNQPQHF
v_call: TRBV5-1; j_call: TRBJ1-1; clone_size: NA; d_call: NA; cdr3_nt: TGCGCCAGCAGGCGGCAGCCCATGAACACTGAAGCTTTCTTT; cdr3_aa: CASRRQPMNTEAFF
v_call: TRBV7-8; j_call: TRBJ1-3; clone_size: NA; d_call: NA; cdr3_nt: TGTGCCAGCAGCCGAACCTTGACAGCTTCTGGAAACACCATATATTTT; cdr3_aa: CASSRTLTASGNTIYF
v_call: TRBV7-2; j_call: TRBJ2-7; clone_size: NA; d_call: TRBD1; cdr3_nt: TGTGCCAGCAGCTTATTGGGACAGGTATACGAGCAGTACTTC; cdr3_aa: CASSLLGQVYEQYF
v_call: TRBV28; j_call: TRBJ2-3; clone_size: NA; d_call: TRBD2; cdr3_nt: TGTGCCAGCAGTTTCCGCCGACTAGCGGGCACAGATACGCAGTATTTT; cdr3_aa: CASSFRRLAGTDTQYF
v_call: TRBV11-3; j_call: TRBJ2-3; clone_size: NA; d_call: TRBD2; cdr3_nt: TGTGCCAGCAGCTTAGATGACTTTAGCGGGTACACAGATACGCAGTATTTT; cdr3_aa: CASSLDDFSGYTDTQYF
v_call: TRBV10-1; j_call: TRBJ1-6; clone_size: NA; d_call: NA; cdr3_nt: TGCGCCAGCACTGGGGGCCTTAGGGGGACCACATATAATTCACCCCTCCACTTT; cdr3_aa: CASTGGLRGTTYNSPLHF
v_call: TRBV2; j_call: TRBJ2-7; clone_size: NA; d_call: NA; cdr3_nt: TGTGCCAGCAGTGAAGCAGAGAAATACGAGCAGTACTTC; cdr3_aa: CASSEAEKYEQYF
v_call: TRBV11-1; j_call: TRBJ2-1; clone_size: NA; d_call: TRBD2; cdr3_nt: TGTGCCAGCAGCTTAGCCGCTAGCGGATTTTACAATGAGCAGTTCTTC; cdr3_aa: CASSLAASGFYNEQFF
v_call: TRBV4-3; j_call: TRBJ1-6; clone_size: few; d_call: NA; cdr3_nt: TGCGCCAGCAGCCAACAAGCCGCCTATAATTCACCCCTCCACTTT; cdr3_aa: CASSQQAAYNSPLHF
v_call: TRBV7-6; j_call: TRBJ1-1; clone_size: once; d_call: NA; cdr3_nt: TGTGCCAGCAGCTTAGGGACACTAAAGAACACTGAAGCTTTCTTT; cdr3_aa: CASSLGTLKNTEAFF
v_call: TRBV25-1; j_call: TRBJ2-7; clone_size: NA; d_call: NA; cdr3_nt: TGTGCCAGCAGCGGCGGGGCAGCGAGCTCCTACGAGCAGTACTTC; cdr3_aa: CASSGGAASSYEQYF
v_call: TRBV6-5; j_call: TRBJ2-7; clone_size: NA; d_call: NA; cdr3_nt: TGTGCCAGCAGTTGGAGGGGCTTCTACGAGCAGTACTTC; cdr3_aa: CASSWRGFYEQYF
v_call: TRBV11-3; j_call: TRBJ2-5; clone_size: NA; d_call: NA; cdr3_nt: TGTGCCAGCAGCTTAGTGGGGCAGCAAGAGACCCAGTACTTC; cdr3_aa: CASSLVGQQETQYF
v_call: TRBV13; j_call: TRBJ2-7; clone_size: NA; d_call: TRBD2; cdr3_nt: TGTGCCAGCAGCCGAGCCTCGGCTAGCGGGGGCTACGAGCAGTACTTC; cdr3_aa: CASSRASASGGYEQYF
v_call: TRBV2; j_call: TRBJ2-2; clone_size: NA; d_call: TRBD1; cdr3_nt: TGTGCCAGCAACCCGGACAGGGGGCGAAGCGGGGAGCTGTTTTTT; cdr3_aa: CASNPDRGRSGELFF
v_call: TRBV7-2; j_call: TRBJ2-2; clone_size: NA; d_call: NA; cdr3_nt: TGTGCCAGCAGCTTAGTCGGGGTGTGGACCGGGGAGCTGTTTTTT; cdr3_aa: CASSLVGVWTGELFF
v_call: TRBV4-1; j_call: TRBJ1-6; clone_size: NA; d_call: TRBD1; cdr3_nt: TGCGCCAGCAGCCAAGTGGGACAGCATAATTCACCCCTCCACTTT; cdr3_aa: CASSQVGQHNSPLHF
v_call: TRBV28; j_call: TRBJ1-1; clone_size: NA; d_call: TRBD1; cdr3_nt: TGTGCCAGCATCCGACAGGGGAACACTGAAGCTTTCTTT; cdr3_aa: CASIRQGNTEAFF
v_call: TRBV5-4; j_call: TRBJ1-5; clone_size: once; d_call: NA; cdr3_nt: TGTGCCAGCAGCTTGGACAGGGACAATCAGCCCCAGCATTTT; cdr3_aa: CASSLDRDNQPQHF
v_call: TRBV6-5; j_call: TRBJ2-7; clone_size: NA; d_call: NA; cdr3_nt: TGTGCCAGCAGCGGTCGACAGGGAGGTTATTACGAGCAGTACTTC; cdr3_aa: CASSGRQGGYYEQYF
v_call: TRBV5-1; j_call: TRBJ2-5; clone_size: NA; d_call: NA; cdr3_nt: TGCGCCAGCAGCTTGGACAAGCAAGAGACCCAGTACTTC; cdr3_aa: CASSLDKQETQYF
v_call: TRBV4-2; j_call: TRBJ2-7; clone_size: NA; d_call: TRBD2; cdr3_nt: TGTGCCAGCAGCCAGGGTCCCGGGACTAGCGGGGCCCGCTACGAGCAGTACTTC; cdr3_aa: CASSQGPGTSGARYEQYF
v_call: TRBV14; j_call: TRBJ1-2; clone_size: NA; d_call: NA; cdr3_nt: TGTGCCAGCAGCCAAGATTGGGGGCGCGGCTATGGCTACACCTTC; cdr3_aa: CASSQDWGRGYGYTF
v_call: TRBV21-1; j_call: TRBJ2-7; clone_size: NA; d_call: NA; cdr3_nt: TGTGCCAGCAGCAACACCGGGACAAACTCCTACGAGCAGTACTTC; cdr3_aa: CASSNTGTNSYEQYF
v_call: TRBV4-2; j_call: TRBJ2-3; clone_size: NA; d_call: TRBD2; cdr3_nt: TGTGCCAGCAGCCAGCACGGGAGGGCCGAGGTAAATACGCAGTATTTT; cdr3_aa: CASSQHGRAEVNTQYF
v_call: TRBV7-3; j_call: TRBJ1-1; clone_size: NA; d_call: NA; cdr3_nt: TGTGCCAGCAGTGCGCGTGTGAACACTGAAGCTTTCTTT; cdr3_aa: CASSARVNTEAFF
v_call: TRBV4-3; j_call: TRBJ2-4; clone_size: NA; d_call: NA; cdr3_nt: TGCGCCAGCAGCCAAGATTTCACAGACGGTAGAAACATTCAGTACTTC; cdr3_aa: CASSQDFTDGRNIQYF
v_call: TRBV6-6; j_call: TRBJ1-2; clone_size: NA; d_call: NA; cdr3_nt: TGTGCCAGCAGTGTAGGGGCTACCTTTAACTATGGCTACACCTTC; cdr3_aa: CASSVGATFNYGYTF
v_call: TRBV6-1; j_call: TRBJ2-1; clone_size: once; d_call: NA; cdr3_nt: TGTGCCAGCAGTGTGTACACCAGCTCCTACAATGAGCAGTTCTTC; cdr3_aa: CASSVYTSSYNEQFF
v_call: TRBV27; j_call: TRBJ1-2; clone_size: NA; d_call: TRBD1; cdr3_nt: TGTGCCAGCAGTCGGACAGGGAAGTTTGGCTACACCTTC; cdr3_aa: CASSRTGKFGYTF
v_call: TRBV14; j_call: TRBJ2-5; clone_size: NA; d_call: TRBD1; cdr3_nt: TGTGCCAGCAGCCGAAGCCCGGGACAGGGGGCGAGTCCCGGTAGGGAGACCCAGTACTTC; cdr3_aa: CASSRSPGQGASPGRETQYF
v_call: TRBV2; j_call: TRBJ2-6; clone_size: NA; d_call: TRBD2; cdr3_nt: TGTGCCAGCCAAGGACTAGCGGGAGAAAGCTCTGGGGCCAACGTCCTGACTTTC; cdr3_aa: CASQGLAGESSGANVLTF
v_call: TRBV11-3; j_call: TRBJ2-3; clone_size: NA; d_call: TRBD2; cdr3_nt: TGTGCCAGCAGCTTAGCCCTTAGCGGGAGACTTCCAGATACGCAGTATTTT; cdr3_aa: CASSLALSGRLPDTQYF
v_call: TRBV5-6; j_call: TRBJ2-3; clone_size: NA; d_call: NA; cdr3_nt: TGTGCCAGCAGCTTTGTCAGTACAGATACGCAGTATTTT; cdr3_aa: CASSFVSTDTQYF
v_call: TRBV7-9; j_call: TRBJ2-7; clone_size: NA; d_call: TRBD2; cdr3_nt: TGTGCCAGTAGCGGGAGAGTAGGGTACGAGCAGTACTTC; cdr3_aa: CASSGRVGYEQYF
v_call: TRBV19; j_call: TRBJ2-3; clone_size: once; d_call: NA; cdr3_nt: TGTGCCAGTAGTATCCATTGGCTGCTCACAGATACGCAGTATTTT; cdr3_aa: CASSIHWLLTDTQYF
v_call: TRBV6-5; j_call: TRBJ1-2; clone_size: NA; d_call: TRBD1; cdr3_nt: TGTGCCAGCAGGTCCCCGGGACAGGGAATGGACGGCTACACCTTC; cdr3_aa: CASRSPGQGMDGYTF
v_call: TRBV7-8; j_call: TRBJ2-1; clone_size: NA; d_call: NA; cdr3_nt: TGTGCCAGCAGCTTAGAAAGCAGGGGTGGGAGAAATGAGCAGTTCTTC; cdr3_aa: CASSLESRGGRNEQFF
v_call: TRBV6-5; j_call: TRBJ2-3; clone_size: NA; d_call: NA; cdr3_nt: TGTGCCAGCAGTTACAACGGTCTTGGCACAGATACGCAGTATTTT; cdr3_aa: CASSYNGLGTDTQYF
v_call: TRBV7-6; j_call: TRBJ1-6; clone_size: NA; d_call: TRBD1; cdr3_nt: TGTGCCAGCACCATAGACCCCCCCGTCAGGGACAGATATTCACCCCTCCACTTT; cdr3_aa: CASTIDPPVRDRYSPLHF